Reported below is one T cell receptor beta chain. The target antigen is unknown. Profiling relied on immunoSEQ multiplex PCR, and the TCRdb table lists in-frame clones only, not all of them. The sample holds about 69,000 clones, just under 95% seen once. The record originates from a study of graft-versus-host responses after intestinal transplantation. The study's findings and limits: Recipient marrow harbored GvH clones, some of which surfaced first in ileum or blood.

Germline CDR1 reads MDHEN; CDR2 reads SYDVKM. CDR3 length: 15 amino acids. Trimming took off 6 bases at V and 5 bases at J, with 19 bases between the two ends. The J gene is TRBJ1-2, the V gene TRBV28, with D possibly TRBD1 on 5 matching bases. The clonotype originates from a human patient who received an intestinal transplant, so some T cells may come from the graft donor. Sequenced here: bone marrow, sampled 700 to 850 days after intestinal transplantation. The CDR3: CASRSGANTPYGYTF. CDR3 in DNA: TGTGCCAGCAGATCCGGGGCCAATACCCCGTATGGCTACACCTTC.